This section outlines one T cell receptor beta chain sequence together with its context. The germline gives CDR1 SEHNR, CDR2 FQNEAQ (reference sequence). The length of the CDR3 is 13 residues. This record comes from a study of T cells expressing NK-cell markers. Whole-study context: Investigators obtained TCR beta repertoires from sorted CD3+CD56+NKG2C+, CD3+CD56+NKG2C- and CD3+CD56-NKG2C+ T cells.

TCRdb reworked the 5' RACE reads into one entry per CDR3 protein, no DNA. The listing contains 150,000 or so distinct CDR3 sequences. The sequenced sample was blood T cells: a sorted CD56 or NKG2C T cell subset, CD4+ or CD8+ T cells, or bulk PBMC T cells (not recorded which). The rearrangement links TRBV7-9 to TRBJ1-5. This receptor was taken from a woman aged 45-60 years in good health. Here the CDR3 reads CASTASGNQPQHF.